The rows below give T cell receptor beta chains drawn from one sample of a study of metastatic and nonmetastatic thyroid tumors. MiXCR re-clonotyped the PCR reads for TCRdb. The sample contains some 41,000 clones, about 3.2% of which appear only once. Sequenced input: blood. The receptors shown here come from a female donor with papillary thyroid cancer or a benign thyroid nodule (not recorded which). Some clones in this sample may be carry-over from other donors' samples. The CDR3 runs from the conserved cysteine through the conserved F or W. A D gene is named only where the DNA matches it firmly. Size values are once, few and many counts, or a class for expanded clones, and some rows have none.

14,TRBJ1-1,TRBV9,few,.,TGTGCCGGCAGCGAACAGGTGAATGGCACTGAAGCTTTCTTT,CAGSEQVNGTEAFF
14,TRBJ1-2,TRBV6-1,many,.,TGTGCCAGCAGTAAAAGGAGGGTGTACTATGGCTACACCTTC,CASSKRRVYYGYTF
15,TRBJ2-7,TRBV20-1,many,TRBD1,TGCAGTGCTAGAGCTAGTACAGGGGGTTCCTACGAGCAGTACTTC,CSARASTGGSYEQYF
13,TRBJ2-7,TRBV2,.,.,TGTGCCAGCAGTGATTTGGCCAGCTACGAGCAGTACTTC,CASSDLASYEQYF
14,TRBJ2-1,TRBV4-1,.,.,TGCGCCAGCAGTAGACTACCCCTCGATCATGAGCAGTTCTTC,CASSRLPLDHEQFF
13,TRBJ2-7,TRBV20-1,many,.,TGCAGTGCTAGGGACCGGGCTACCTACGAGCAGTACTTC,CSARDRATYEQYF
15,TRBJ2-1,TRBV3-1,many,TRBD2,TGTGCCAGCAGCCCACCCGGTAGCGGGAGATATGAGCAGTTCTTC,CASSPPGSGRYEQFF
13,TRBJ2-7,TRBV24-1,many,.,TGTGCCACCAGTGATCGCGGCCACTACGAGCAGTACTTC,CATSDRGHYEQYF
17,TRBJ2-2,TRBV12-3/TRBV12-4,few,.,TGTGCCAGCAGTTTAAGAGGACTGACCGCGAACACCGGGGAGCTGTTTTTT,CASSLRGLTANTGELFF
13,TRBJ1-1,TRBV6-1,many,.,TGTGCCAGCAGTGACAGGGCAGGCACTGAAGCTTTCTTT,CASSDRAGTEAFF